Listed here are 25 T cell receptor beta chains from one sample, sequenced in a study of CD8 T cells in Susac syndrome. A quantity of roughly 0.5 to 1 ug RNA underwent reverse transcription using random hexamers. TCRdb re-derived calls from the immunoSEQ multiplex PCR reads in MiXCR, one entry per CDR3 protein. The table includes more than 150,000 distinct CDR3 sequences, around 95% detected once. Sequenced material: CD8+ T cells from PBMCs. The receptors derive from a human donor with multiple sclerosis.

J is TRBJ2-3 and V is TRBV5-1; 9 bases line up with TRBD1. The CDR3 length is 14 residues. CDR1 is SGHRS and CDR2 is YFSETQ in the germline V gene. After removal of 5 bases from V and 4 bases from J, the junction contained 5 bases not matched to a gene. The CDR3 loop reads CASRKTGGADTQYF. CDR3 bases: TGCGCCAGCAGGAAGACAGGGGGAGCAGATACGCAGTATTTT.

The genes are TRBV20-1 and TRBJ2-1; D unresolved. Per the germline V gene, CDR1 is DFQATT and CDR2 is SNEGSKA (reference sequence). There are 16 residues in the CDR3. Trimming took off 1 base at V and 0 bases at J, with 13 bases between the two ends. The chain's CDR3 is CSARVGRASSYNEQFF. CDR3 sequence (DNA): TGCAGTGCTAGAGTAGGCCGGGCGAGCTCCTACAATGAGCAGTTCTTC.

This chain uses TRBV29-1 with TRBJ2-2; D not resolved. V was pared by 4 bases and J by 7 bases, with 4 bases between. This CDR3 has 10 residues. Germline V gene sequence: CDR1 SQVTM, CDR2 ANQGSEA. The CDR3 sequence: CSVGVGELFF. The CDR3 nucleotides are TGCAGCGTTGGGGTCGGGGAGCTGTTTTTT.

The sample holds one count of this clonotype. V gene TRBV7-8 combines with J gene TRBJ2-3; possible D gene TRBD2, 5 bases. Trimming removed 4 bases at V and 5 bases at J, with 13 bases between. The germline gives CDR1 SGHVS, CDR2 FQNEAQ. This CDR3 is built from 14 residues. CDR3 region: CASSSVLEIDTQYF. In DNA form, the CDR3 reads TGTGCCAGCAGCTCGGTACTAGAGATAGATACGCAGTATTTT.

The chain combines TRBV7-9 with TRBJ1-1; D gene uncertain. Trimming left V 3 bases short and J 4 bases short, with 3 bases between. Looked up from germline, CDR1 is SEHNR and CDR2 is FQNEAQ (reference sequence). CDR3 length: 11 residues. Here the CDR3 DNA reads TGTGCCAGCAGCTTTACCACTGAAGCTTTCTTT. Translating it yields CASSFTTEAFF.

The V and J genes are TRBV27 and TRBJ1-5; tentatively, D is TRBD1 (5 bases). Germline V CDR1 and CDR2: MNHEY, SMNVEV (reference sequence). The germline V and J ends were trimmed by 4 bases and 0 bases, with 10 bases remaining between them. This CDR3 spans 15 amino acids. The CDR3 coding sequence is TGTGCCAGCAGTTCGACAGCGGATAGCAATCAGCCCCAGCATTTT. It codes for CASSSTADSNQPQHF.

This sequence joins TRBV29-1 and TRBJ2-2; D gene uncertain. Germline CDR1 SQVTM, CDR2 ANQGSEA. V was pared by 4 bases and J by 6 bases, with 3 bases between. This CDR3 has 10 residues. The CDR3 loop reads CSVGSGELFF. CDR3 bases: TGCAGCGTTGGTTCCGGGGAGCTGTTTTTT.

The V and J genes are TRBV7-9 and TRBJ1-4; 8 nucleotides match TRBD1. The CDR3 contains 15 residues. The V gene's germline CDR1 is SEHNR and CDR2 FQNEAQ (reference sequence). After removal of 10 bases from V and 5 bases from J, the junction contained 12 bases not matched to a gene. CDR3: CATQEPGQENEKLFF. The DNA of the CDR3 is TGTGCCACCCAAGAACCGGGACAGGAAAATGAAAAACTGTTTTTT.

The chain combines TRBV20-1 with TRBJ1-2; D is undetermined. This CDR3 region has 14 residues. Trimming took 5 bases from V and 7 from J, leaving 20 bases between them. Germline CDR1 DFQATT, CDR2 SNEGSKA (reference sequence). Here the CDR3 reads CSAPRQITDGGYTF. The DNA of the CDR3 is TGCAGTGCTCCCCGGCAGATCACTGACGGTGGCTACACCTTC.

V usage is TRBV27 and J usage is TRBJ1-2, with D uncertain. The CDR3 covers 15 residues. Trimming took off 2 bases at V and 4 bases at J, with 14 bases between the two ends. Germline V gene data show CDR1 as MNHEY and CDR2 as SMNVEV (reference sequence). The CDR3 bases are TGTGCCAGCAGTTTACGGTTGGGTTTCAGCTATGGCTACACCTTC. Its protein is CASSLRLGFSYGYTF.

The rearrangement links TRBV14 to TRBJ2-7, with D possibly being TRBD1 (5 bases). Germline-derived CDR1 and CDR2 are SGHDN and FVKESK. V gave up 1 base and J gave up 5 bases, with 9 bases separating them. CDR3 length: 13 amino acids. The CDR3 DNA is TGTGCCAGCAGCCAAGGGGGCATGAACGAGCAGTACTTC. Translated: CASSQGGMNEQYF.

This sequence joins TRBV29-1 and TRBJ2-1; D remains unclear. Per germline, CDR1 SQVTM and CDR2 ANQGSEA. The CDR3 is 15 amino acids. V was cut by 5 bases and J by 0 bases, with 14 bases left in between. CDR3 DNA sequence: TGCAGCGTTCCAAGGAGAAATTACTCCTACAATGAGCAGTTCTTC. Translation: CSVPRRNYSYNEQFF.

V gene TRBV20-1 combines with J gene TRBJ2-5, with 8 bases matching TRBD2. V lost 5 bases, J lost 2 bases, and 4 bases stayed unmatched. CDR1 is DFQATT, CDR2 SNEGSKA, per germline (reference sequence). The CDR3 totals 13 residues. CDR3 amino acids: CSADGTRQETQYF. CDR3 DNA sequence: TGCAGTGCTGACGGGACTAGGCAAGAGACCCAGTACTTC.

This chain uses TRBV3-1 with TRBJ2-2; 7 bases line up with TRBD1. From germline, CDR1 is LGHDT and CDR2 YNNKEL (reference sequence). Trimming at V came to 1 base and at J to 5 bases, leaving 4 bases not matched to a gene. CDR3 size: 15 residues. CDR3 nucleotide sequence: TGTGCCAGCAGCCAAGTGCCGACAGGGACCGGGGAGCTGTTTTTT. It encodes CASSQVPTGTGELFF.

This rearrangement joins TRBV7-9 to TRBJ2-1; 7 nucleotides match TRBD2. The germline V gene encodes CDR1 SEHNR and CDR2 FQNEAQ (reference sequence). J gave up 0 bases and V 7 bases, and 15 bases lay outside the gene matches. This CDR3 region has 18 residues. CDR3 sequence: CASTPGLAAASSYNEQFF. In DNA, the CDR3 is TGTGCCAGCACCCCTGGGCTAGCGGCAGCCAGCTCCTACAATGAGCAGTTCTTC. Full variable domain (outside the CDR3, taken from reference TRBV7-9 and TRBJ2-1): DTGVSQNPRHKITKRGQNVTFRCDPISEHNRLYWYRQTLGQGPEFLTYFQNEAQLEKSRLLSDRFSAERPKGSFSTLEIQRTEQGDSAMYLCASTPGLAAASSYNEQFFGPGTRLTVL.

The chain couples TRBV12-3 or TRBV12-4 to TRBJ1-2; possibly TRBD1 for D (6 bases). This CDR3 has 12 residues. Trimming cost V 5 bases and J 6 bases, with 10 bases left between them. The CDR3: CASSIYRDGYTF. The DNA of the CDR3 is TGTGCCAGCAGTATTTACAGGGATGGCTACACCTTC.

This clonotype was seen once. The rearrangement joins TRBV30 to TRBJ2-5, with D perhaps TRBD1 (5 bases). V was shortened by 5 bases and J by 1 base, with 11 bases between the two germline ends. Germline V CDR1 and CDR2: GTSNPN, SVGIG (reference sequence). This CDR3 contains 13 residues. CDR3 bases: TGTGCCTGGGGCGACAGCCTCCAAGAGACCCAGTACTTC. This encodes CAWGDSLQETQYF. Full variable domain (rest looked up from reference TRBV30 and TRBJ2-5): SQTIHQWPATLVQPVGSPLSLECTVEGTSNPNLYWYRQAAGRGLQLLFYSVGIGQISSEVPQNLSASRPQDRQFILSSKKLLLSDSGFYLCAWGDSLQETQYFGPGTRLLVL.

This clonotype was recorded only once. This chain links TRBV30 with TRBJ2-6; D is uncertain. The CDR3 is 12 residues long. CDR1 is GTSNPN and CDR2 is SVGIG in the germline V gene (reference sequence). The CDR3 nucleotides read TGTGCGGGGTACACTGGGGCCAACGTCCTGACTTTC. Encoded protein: CAGYTGANVLTF.

The chain employs TRBV29-1 and TRBJ1-2; the match to TRBD1 covers 8 bases. The germline V gene has CDR1 SQVTM and CDR2 ANQGSEA. With V trimmed by 6 bases and J by 6 bases, 12 bases remained unmatched. The CDR3 contains 14 residues. CDR3 in DNA: TGCAGCGTGCCCACCTGGGCGACAGGGGATGGCTACACCTTC. It translates to CSVPTWATGDGYTF.

This sequence joins TRBV9 and TRBJ2-1; D is unresolved. The V gene's germline CDR1 is SGDLS and CDR2 YYNGEE. The CDR3 has 13 amino acids. V was shortened by 4 bases and J by 1 base, with 6 bases between the two germline ends. As DNA, the CDR3 is TGTGCCAGCAGCCTCTGGTCCTACAATGAGCAGTTCTTC. Protein sequence: CASSLWSYNEQFF.

V usage is TRBV2 and J usage is TRBJ2-7; TRBD2 aligns across 9 bases. Germline trimming cut 4 bases from V and 0 bases from J; bases unmatched to any gene: 7. CDR3 length: 16 amino acids. Germline CDR1 reads SNHLY; CDR2 reads FYNNEI. The chain's CDR3 is CASSGESGGISYEQYF. DNA of the CDR3: TGTGCCAGCAGTGGCGAAAGCGGGGGGATCTCCTACGAGCAGTACTTC.

This chain links TRBV15 with TRBJ2-7, with D possibly TRBD1 on 7 matching bases. The CDR3 consists of 14 residues. The V end was cut by 5 bases, the J end by 6 bases, with 17 bases between. CDR1 is LNHNV, CDR2 YYDKDF, per germline (reference sequence). The chain's CDR3 is CATSPRGTVPEQYF. The CDR3 bases are TGTGCCACCAGCCCCCGCGGGACAGTACCCGAGCAGTACTTC. The full variable domain, its missing parts supplied by reference TRBV15 and TRBJ2-7, is DAMVIQNPRYQVTQFGKPVTLSCSQTLNHNVMYWYQQKSSQAPKLLFHYYDKDFNNEADTPDNFQSRRPNTSFCFLDIRSPGLGDTAMYLCATSPRGTVPEQYFGPGTRLTVT.

The CDR3 coding sequence is TGCAGTGCTAGAGGAAACGAGCAGTACTTC. The encoded protein is CSARGNEQYF. The chain couples TRBV20-1 to TRBJ2-7; D uncertain. V was pared by 1 base and J by 5 bases, with 3 bases between. This CDR3 has 10 amino acids. Germline V lookup: CDR1 DFQATT, CDR2 SNEGSKA (reference sequence).

The chain couples TRBV7-9 to TRBJ1-4; D gene ambiguous. Trimming shortened V by 1 base and J by 7 bases, and 13 bases separated the two germline ends. This CDR3 spans 15 amino acids. Per the germline V gene, CDR1 is SEHNR and CDR2 is FQNEAQ (reference sequence). The CDR3 region has the DNA TGTGCCAGCAGCTTAGGTTGGGCCCGAGGTGAAAAACTGTTTTTT. This codes for CASSLGWARGEKLFF.

The chain employs TRBV12-3 or TRBV12-4 and TRBJ2-7, with D maybe TRBD2 (7 bases). The V end was cut by 6 bases, the J end by 3 bases, with 15 bases between. The CDR3 is 14 amino acids. DNA for the CDR3: TGTGCCAGCAGCACGGGGGGCAGTGGCTACGAGCAGTACTTC. Translation gives CASSTGGSGYEQYF.